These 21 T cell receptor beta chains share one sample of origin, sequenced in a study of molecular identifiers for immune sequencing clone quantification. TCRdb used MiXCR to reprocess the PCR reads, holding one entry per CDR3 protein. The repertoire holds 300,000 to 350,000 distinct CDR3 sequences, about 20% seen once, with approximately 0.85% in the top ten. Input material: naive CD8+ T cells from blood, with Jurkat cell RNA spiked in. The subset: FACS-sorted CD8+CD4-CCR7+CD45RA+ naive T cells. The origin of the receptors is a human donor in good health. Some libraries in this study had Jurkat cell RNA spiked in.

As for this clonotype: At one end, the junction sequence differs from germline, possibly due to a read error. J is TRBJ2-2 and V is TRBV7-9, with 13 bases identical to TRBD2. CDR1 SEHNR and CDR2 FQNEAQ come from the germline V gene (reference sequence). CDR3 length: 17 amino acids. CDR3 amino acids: CAGSPRTSGSYTGELFF. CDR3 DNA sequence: TGTGCCGGCAGCCCAAGGACTAGCGGGAGCTATACCGGGGAGCTGTTTTTT. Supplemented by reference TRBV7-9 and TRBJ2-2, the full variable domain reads DTGVSQNPRHKITKRGQNVTFRCDPISEHNRLYWYRQTLGQGPEFLTYFQNEAQLEKSRLLSDRFSAERPKGSFSTLEIQRTEQGDSAMYLCAGSPRTSGSYTGELFFGEGSRLTVL.

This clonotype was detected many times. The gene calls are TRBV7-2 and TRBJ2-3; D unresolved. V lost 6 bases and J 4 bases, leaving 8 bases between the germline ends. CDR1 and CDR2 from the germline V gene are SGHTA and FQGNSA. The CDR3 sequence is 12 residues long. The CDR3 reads CASSWAADTQYF. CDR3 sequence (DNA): TGTGCCAGCAGTTGGGCGGCAGATACGCAGTATTTT.

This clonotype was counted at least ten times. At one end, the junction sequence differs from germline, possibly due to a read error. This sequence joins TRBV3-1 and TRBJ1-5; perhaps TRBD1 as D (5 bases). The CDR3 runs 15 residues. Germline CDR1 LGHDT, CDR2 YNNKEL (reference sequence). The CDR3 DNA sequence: TGCGCCAGCAGCCAAGGGGCGGTGAGCAATCAGCCCCAGCATTTT. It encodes CASSQGAVSNQPQHF.

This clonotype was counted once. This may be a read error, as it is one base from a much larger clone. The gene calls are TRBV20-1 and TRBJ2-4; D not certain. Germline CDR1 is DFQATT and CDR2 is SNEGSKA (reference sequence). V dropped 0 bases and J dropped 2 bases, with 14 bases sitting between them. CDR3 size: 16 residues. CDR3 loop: CSARDRDGVTKNIQYF. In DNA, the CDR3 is TGCAGTGCTAGAGATAGGGATGGGGTCACCAAAAACATTCAGTACTTC.

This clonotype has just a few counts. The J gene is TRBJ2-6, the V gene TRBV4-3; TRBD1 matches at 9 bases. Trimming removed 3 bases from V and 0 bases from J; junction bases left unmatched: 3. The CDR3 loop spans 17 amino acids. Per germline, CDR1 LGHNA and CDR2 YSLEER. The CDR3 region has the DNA TGCGCCAGCAGCCACCGGGACAGGGACTCTGGGGCCAACGTCCTGACTTTC. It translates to CASSHRDRDSGANVLTF.

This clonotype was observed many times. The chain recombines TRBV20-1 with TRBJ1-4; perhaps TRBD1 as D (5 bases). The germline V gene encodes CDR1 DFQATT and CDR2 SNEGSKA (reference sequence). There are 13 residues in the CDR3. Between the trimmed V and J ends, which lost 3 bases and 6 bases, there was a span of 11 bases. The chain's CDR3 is CSASAQGHEKLFF. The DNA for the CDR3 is TGCAGTGCTAGTGCCCAGGGTCATGAAAAACTGTTTTTT.

CDR3 loop: CASSSGQGRPSSMNTEAFF. The CDR3 coding sequence is TGTGCCAGCAGCTCGGGACAGGGGAGACCCTCCTCCATGAACACTGAAGCTTTCTTT. The chain employs TRBV7-2 and TRBJ1-1; 10 bases agree with TRBD1. The trim removed 4 bases at V and 0 bases at J, leaving 14 bases unmatched. CDR1 is SGHTA, CDR2 FQGNSA, per germline. The CDR3 length is 19 residues. Using reference TRBV7-2 and TRBJ1-1 for the parts outside the CDR3, the full variable domain is GAGVSQSPSNKVTEKGKDVELRCDPISGHTALYWYRQSLGQGLEFLIYFQGNSAPDKSGLPSDRFSAERTGGSVSTLTIQRTQQEDSAVYLCASSSGQGRPSSMNTEAFFGQGTRLTVV.

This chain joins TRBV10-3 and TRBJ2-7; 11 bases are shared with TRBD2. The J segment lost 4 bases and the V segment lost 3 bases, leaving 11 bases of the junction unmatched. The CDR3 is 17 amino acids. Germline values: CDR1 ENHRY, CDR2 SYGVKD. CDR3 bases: TGTGCCATCAGTGACCGACCGCAGTCTAGCGGGGGGTACGAGCAGTACTTC. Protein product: CAISDRPQSSGGYEQYF.

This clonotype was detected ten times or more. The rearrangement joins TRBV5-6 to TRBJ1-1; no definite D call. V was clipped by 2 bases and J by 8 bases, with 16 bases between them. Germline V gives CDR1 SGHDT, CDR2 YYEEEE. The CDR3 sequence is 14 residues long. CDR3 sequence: CASSFSPAPWEAFF. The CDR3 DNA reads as TGTGCCAGCAGCTTCAGTCCCGCTCCCTGGGAAGCTTTCTTT.

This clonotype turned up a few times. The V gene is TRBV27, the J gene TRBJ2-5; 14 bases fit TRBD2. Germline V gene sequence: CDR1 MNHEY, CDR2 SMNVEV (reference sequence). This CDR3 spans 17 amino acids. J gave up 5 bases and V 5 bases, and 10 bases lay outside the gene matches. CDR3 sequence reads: CASSPDQGLAGVETQYF. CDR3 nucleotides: TGTGCCAGCAGTCCAGACCAGGGACTAGCGGGAGTGGAGACCCAGTACTTC.

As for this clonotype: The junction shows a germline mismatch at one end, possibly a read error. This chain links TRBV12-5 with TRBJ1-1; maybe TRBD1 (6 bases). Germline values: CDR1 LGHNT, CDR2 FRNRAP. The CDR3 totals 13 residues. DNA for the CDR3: TGTACTAGTGGCCCCCAGGACAGAACTGAAGCTTTCTTT. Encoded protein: CTSGPQDRTEAFF.

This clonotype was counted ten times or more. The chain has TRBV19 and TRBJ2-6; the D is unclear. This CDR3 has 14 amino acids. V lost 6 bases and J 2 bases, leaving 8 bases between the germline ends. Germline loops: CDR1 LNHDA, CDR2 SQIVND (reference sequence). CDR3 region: CASSPPAGANVLTF. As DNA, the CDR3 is TGTGCCAGTAGCCCCCCAGCTGGGGCCAACGTCCTGACTTTC.

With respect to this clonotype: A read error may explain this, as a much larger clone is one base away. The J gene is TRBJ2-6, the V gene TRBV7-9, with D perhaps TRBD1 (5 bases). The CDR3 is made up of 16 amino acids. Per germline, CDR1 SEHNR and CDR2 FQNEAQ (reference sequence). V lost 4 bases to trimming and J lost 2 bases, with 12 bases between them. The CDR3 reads CASSSTAGTGANVLTF. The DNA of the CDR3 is TGTGCCAGCAGCTCCACGGCAGGGACTGGGGCCAACGTCCTGACTTTC. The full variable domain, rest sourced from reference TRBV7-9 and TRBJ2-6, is DTGVSQNPRHKITKRGQNVTFRCDPISEHNRLYWYRQTLGQGPEFLTYFQNEAQLEKSRLLSDRFSAERPKGSFSTLEIQRTEQGDSAMYLCASSSTAGTGANVLTFGAGSRLTVL.

The CDR3 DNA reads as TGCAGTGCTATTTCATCGAGCGGGGGGGCCAGCGGGGAGCTGTTTTTT. Protein sequence: CSAISSSGGASGELFF. This rearrangement joins TRBV20-1 to TRBJ2-2; 10 bases are shared with TRBD2. Germline CDR1 is DFQATT and CDR2 is SNEGSKA (reference sequence). The CDR3 length is 16 residues. The J segment lost 7 bases and the V segment lost 4 bases, leaving 12 bases of the junction unmatched.

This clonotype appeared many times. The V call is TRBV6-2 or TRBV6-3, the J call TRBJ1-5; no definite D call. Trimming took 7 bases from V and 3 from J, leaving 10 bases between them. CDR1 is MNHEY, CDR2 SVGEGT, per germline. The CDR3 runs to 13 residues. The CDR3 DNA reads TGTGCCAGCACCTACGGGTTCAATCAGCCCCAGCATTTT. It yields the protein CASTYGFNQPQHF.

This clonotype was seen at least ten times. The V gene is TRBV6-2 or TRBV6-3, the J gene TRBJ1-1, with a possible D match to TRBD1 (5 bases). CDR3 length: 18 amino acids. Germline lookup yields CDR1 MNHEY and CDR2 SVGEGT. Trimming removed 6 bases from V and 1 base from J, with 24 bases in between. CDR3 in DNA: TGTGCCAGCAGCGAAGACCTGCGACAGATCCTAAAGAACACTGAAGCTTTCTTT. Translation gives CASSEDLRQILKNTEAFF.

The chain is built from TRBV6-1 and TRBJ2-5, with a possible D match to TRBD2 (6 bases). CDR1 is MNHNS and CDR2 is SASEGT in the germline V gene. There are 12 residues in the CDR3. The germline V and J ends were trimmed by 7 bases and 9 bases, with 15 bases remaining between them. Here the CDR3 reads CASMKGGMAQYF. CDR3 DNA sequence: TGTGCCAGCATGAAGGGAGGCATGGCCCAGTACTTC.

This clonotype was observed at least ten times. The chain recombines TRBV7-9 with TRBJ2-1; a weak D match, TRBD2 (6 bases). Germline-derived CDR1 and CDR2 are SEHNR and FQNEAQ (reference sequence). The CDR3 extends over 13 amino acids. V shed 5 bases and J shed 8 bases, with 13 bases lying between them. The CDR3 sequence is CASSRLEIDEQFF. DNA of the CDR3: TGTGCCAGCAGCAGACTAGAGATCGATGAGCAGTTCTTC.

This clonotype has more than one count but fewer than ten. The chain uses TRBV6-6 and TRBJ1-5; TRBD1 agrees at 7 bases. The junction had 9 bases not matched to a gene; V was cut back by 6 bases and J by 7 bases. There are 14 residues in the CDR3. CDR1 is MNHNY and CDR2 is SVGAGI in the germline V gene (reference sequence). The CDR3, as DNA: TGTGCCAGCAGCCCGACAGGGAAGAACCAGCCCCAGCATTTT. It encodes CASSPTGKNQPQHF.

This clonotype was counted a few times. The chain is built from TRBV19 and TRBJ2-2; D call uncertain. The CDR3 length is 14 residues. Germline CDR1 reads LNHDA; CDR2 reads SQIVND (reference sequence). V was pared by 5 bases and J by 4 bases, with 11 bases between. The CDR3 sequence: CASSLGAVTGELFF. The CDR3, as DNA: TGTGCCAGTAGTCTCGGAGCCGTCACCGGGGAGCTGTTTTTT.

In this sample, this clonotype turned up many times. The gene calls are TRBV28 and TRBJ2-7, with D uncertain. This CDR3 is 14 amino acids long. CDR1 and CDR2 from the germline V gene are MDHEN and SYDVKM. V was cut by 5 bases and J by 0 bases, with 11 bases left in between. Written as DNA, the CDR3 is TGTGCCAGCAGTCCCCGGATGTACTCCTACGAGCAGTACTTC. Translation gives CASSPRMYSYEQYF.